This T cell receptor (beta chain) was found in a study of T-cell reconstitution after alpha-beta-depleted transplantation in children. Whole-study results and caveats: About two months after transplant, alpha-beta T cells reportedly came from several hundred expanded graft clones. Newly made T cells mostly supplied T-cell counts and diversity one year after transplant.

The germline V gene has CDR1 SQVTM and CDR2 ANQGSEA. The CDR3 is 14 amino acids. V was pared by 4 bases and J by 7 bases, with 19 bases between. Unique molecular identifiers were incorporated when the TCRbeta library was constructed. TCRdb re-called the PCR reads through MiXCR, storing one row per CDR3 protein. The sample lists 600,000 to 700,000 distinct CDR3 sequences, around 13% seen once, with 0.79% in the top ten. This clonotype appeared a few times. Antigen specificity is unknown. The sequences come from PBMCs, collected before TCRalphabeta/CD19-depleted stem cell transplant. The chain has TRBV29-1 and TRBJ1-1; possibly TRBD1 for D (5 bases). The sequence was obtained from a girl aged 2-10 years with congenital amegakaryocytic thrombocytopenia, due to receive a stem cell transplant. In nucleotides, the CDR3 is TGCAGCGTTGTTGTACCAGGGCCTTGGGATGAAGCTTTCTTT. Its protein is CSVVVPGPWDEAFF.